This TCR beta chain was found in a study of blood T cell repertoires in COVID-19. Turning to the study itself: The cDNA or gDNA used as material had been derived from T cells, B-cell-depleted T cells, or PBMCs.

The Seattle site enrolled patients during active infection and followed them longitudinally. In the original analysis: Reference gene primer amplification in the assay estimated nucleated cell counts. The method was immunoSEQ multiplex PCR; TCRdb's version includes in-frame clones alone and lacks a portion of them. V and J calls plus clone size are reproduced from that table; the DNA served to infer D and trimming. The repertoire has fewer than 650,000 clones, less than 90% of them found once; the top ten carry roughly 8%. The V and J ends lost 4 bases and 4 bases respectively, with 10 bases between them. This CDR3 region has 13 residues. The germline gives CDR1 MNHEY, CDR2 SVGAGI.

This receptor was identified in a woman aged 45-60 years with COVID-19, enrolled during active disease. The material sequenced was peripheral blood. This sequence joins TRBV6-5 and TRBJ1-1; TRBD1 is a possible D gene (6 bases). CDR3 nucleotides: TGTGCCAGCAGTTCAGACAGGAGCACTGAAGCTTTCTTT. Its translation: CASSSDRSTEAFF.